This TCR beta chain was obtained from a study of T-cell reconstitution after alpha-beta-depleted transplantation in children. General observations from the study: The main origin of T-cell counts and diversity one year after transplant was newly produced T cells.

This clonotype was seen at least ten times. Its specificity is unknown. The trim removed 6 bases at V and 6 bases at J, leaving 4 bases unmatched. The CDR3 is made up of 13 amino acids. The germline CDR1 and CDR2 sequences are MNHEY and SMNVEV (reference sequence). Unique molecular identifiers were incorporated during preparation of the TCRbeta library. MiXCR, run by TCRdb on the PCR reads, gives a single entry per CDR3 protein. The sample records some 300,000 distinct CDR3 sequences, around 7.1% being singletons. This sample comprised peripheral blood, obtained 360 days after TCRalphabeta/CD19-depleted stem cell transplant. The source of this sequence is a female patient between 2 and 15 years old who had a stem cell transplant for Fanconi anemia, so the T cells may come from the graft donor. V usage is TRBV27 and J usage is TRBJ2-7; 11 nucleotides align to TRBD2. The chain's CDR3 is CASRPGLAGEQYF. The CDR3 bases are TGTGCCAGCAGGCCCGGACTAGCGGGCGAGCAGTACTTC.